This is a list of T cell receptor beta chains from one sample in a study of T cell responses to AZD1222 COVID-19 vaccine. The protocol was immunoSEQ multiplex PCR, while the TCRdb copy is restricted to in-frame clones and leaves out a portion. The sample contains about 150,000 clones, around 85% of which appear only once. Here the sequenced sample was peripheral blood, taken on day 0 of AZD1222 vaccination. The receptors originated from an adult in good health. The CDR3 runs from the conserved cysteine through the conserved F or W. D genes are given only for firm matches. Not all rows give a size; the values are once, few, many and, for expanded clones, a class.

15	TRBD1	TRBV9	once	TRBJ2-7	CASSPRTGTTYEQYF	TGTGCCAGCAGCCCTCGGACAGGGACAACCTACGAGCAGTACTTC
14	TRBD2	TRBV7-9	few	TRBJ2-1	CASSRSGSDNEQFF	TGTGCCAGCAGCCGTAGCGGGAGCGACAATGAGCAGTTCTTC
17	.	TRBV6-1	once	TRBJ1-3	CASSEAGHRPLGNTIYF	TGTGCCAGCAGTGAAGCGGGACACCGGCCTCTCGGTAACACCATATATTTT
14	TRBD2	TRBV3-1/TRBV3-2	.	TRBJ2-2	CASSPSGGHGELFF	TGTGCCAGCAGCCCAAGCGGGGGACACGGGGAGCTGTTTTTT
14	.	TRBV6-2/TRBV6-3	.	TRBJ1-2	CASSSGSGDYGYTF	TGTGCCAGCAGTTCCGGTTCAGGGGACTATGGCTACACCTTC
15	TRBD2	TRBV6-5	.	TRBJ2-3	CASRDTGTTTDTQYF	TGTGCCAGCAGGGACACCGGGACTACCACAGATACGCAGTATTTT
16	TRBD2	TRBV4-1	.	TRBJ2-3	CASSNRGGADTDTQYF	TGCGCCAGCAGCAATCGCGGGGGGGCCGACACAGATACGCAGTATTTT
15	.	TRBV11-2	.	TRBJ1-6	CASSLVVADNSPLHF	TGTGCCAGCAGCTTAGTGGTGGCGGATAATTCACCCCTCCACTTT
12	.	TRBV10-2	.	TRBJ2-7	CASSYTDYEQYF	TGCGCCAGCTCATATACAGACTACGAGCAGTACTTC
14	.	TRBV5-4	.	TRBJ2-4	CASSFAGPGNIQYF	TGTGCCAGCAGCTTCGCGGGGCCAGGGAACATTCAGTACTTC
15	.	TRBV5-1	.	TRBJ2-1	CASSTPMAPPNEQFF	TGCGCCAGCAGCACCCCCATGGCCCCTCCCAATGAGCAGTTCTTC
12	.	TRBV12-3/TRBV12-4	few	TRBJ1-2	CASSQGLDRYTF	TGTGCCAGCAGTCAAGGCCTAGACCGCTACACCTTC
15	.	TRBV7-2	.	TRBJ2-7	CASSLGVMAGYEQYF	TGTGCCAGCAGCTTAGGGGTTATGGCGGGCTACGAGCAGTACTTC
13	.	TRBV7-6	.	TRBJ2-5	CASSPWAEETQYF	TGTGCCAGCAGCCCTTGGGCCGAGGAGACCCAGTACTTC
15	.	TRBV5-1	.	TRBJ1-1	CASTIGGGASTEAFF	TGCGCCAGCACCATCGGGGGAGGGGCGAGCACTGAAGCTTTCTTT
12	.	TRBV2	.	TRBJ1-4	CASKGTNEKLFF	TGTGCCAGCAAGGGGACTAATGAAAAACTGTTTTTT
15	.	TRBV5-1	.	TRBJ2-2	CASSQAGLRTGELFF	TGCGCCAGCAGCCAGGCGGGTTTGAGAACCGGGGAGCTGTTTTTT
15	.	TRBV11-2	.	TRBJ1-2	CASSLEGGGVGGYTF	TGTGCCAGCAGCTTAGAGGGAGGGGGTGTAGGCGGCTACACCTTC
12	.	TRBV27	.	TRBJ1-6	CASSLTNSPLHF	TGTGCCAGCAGTTTAACGAATTCACCCCTCCACTTT
13	.	TRBV6-5	many	TRBJ2-7	CASSYSPAVEQYF	TGTGCCAGCAGTTACTCCCCCGCGGTCGAGCAGTACTTC
13	.	TRBV19	.	TRBJ1-5	CASSMQGQQPQHF	TGTGCCAGTAGTATGCAGGGACAACAGCCCCAGCATTTT
15	.	TRBV14	.	TRBJ1-4	CASSQRQATNEKLFF	TGTGCCAGCAGCCAAAGACAGGCAACTAATGAAAAACTGTTTTTT
13	.	TRBV19	.	TRBJ1-1	CASSERPHTEAFF	TGTGCCAGTAGTGAGAGGCCCCACACTGAAGCTTTCTTT
14	.	TRBV11-2	once	TRBJ1-2	CASSLIGGNYGYTF	TGTGCCAGCAGCTTAATAGGGGGTAACTATGGCTACACCTTC
15	TRBD1	TRBV11-2	.	TRBJ1-5	CASREDRESHQPQHF	TGTGCCAGCAGAGAGGACAGGGAGAGTCATCAGCCCCAGCATTTT
13	.	TRBV9	.	TRBJ2-1	CASSVLQGGEQFF	TGTGCCAGCAGCGTTCTTCAGGGAGGTGAGCAGTTCTTC
12	.	TRBV6-5	.	TRBJ1-2	CASTDAGGGYTF	TGTGCCAGCACCGACGCCGGGGGAGGCTACACCTTC
17	.	TRBV4-2	.	TRBJ1-5	CASSQDQTEYSNQPQHF	TGTGCCAGCAGCCAAGATCAGACGGAATATAGCAATCAGCCCCAGCATTTT
12	TRBD1	TRBV28	.	TRBJ2-1	CASAQTGKEQFF	TGTGCCAGCGCGCAGACAGGGAAGGAGCAGTTCTTC
16	.	TRBV4-1	.	TRBJ2-3	CASSPFSNRATDTQYF	TGCGCCAGCAGCCCCTTTTCCAACCGTGCTACAGATACGCAGTATTTT
15	.	TRBV7-2	.	TRBJ2-1	CASSLGGSLADEQFF	TGTGCCAGCAGCTTAGGGGGTAGCCTGGCGGATGAGCAGTTCTTC
15	.	TRBV9	.	TRBJ1-2	CASSPEGTANYGYTF	TGTGCCAGCAGCCCAGAGGGGACCGCTAACTATGGCTACACCTTC
14	TRBD1	TRBV2	.	TRBJ1-1	CASSDDRGGTEAFF	TGTGCCAGCAGTGACGACAGGGGGGGAACTGAAGCTTTCTTT
15	.	TRBV9	.	TRBJ1-5	CASSAGGFSNQPQHF	TGTGCCAGCAGCGCCGGGGGATTTAGCAATCAGCCCCAGCATTTT
12	.	TRBV15	.	TRBJ2-1	CATSSPYNEQFF	TGTGCCACCAGCAGTCCTTACAATGAGCAGTTCTTC
16	.	TRBV27	few	TRBJ2-6	CASSGTESSGANVLTF	TGTGCCAGCAGTGGGACGGAGAGCTCTGGGGCCAACGTCCTGACTTTC
14	TRBD1	TRBV7-2	.	TRBJ1-1	CASSLEQGVSEAFF	TGTGCCAGCAGCTTAGAACAGGGGGTCTCTGAAGCTTTCTTT
14	.	TRBV10-3	.	TRBJ1-1	CAISEGGGNTEAFF	TGTGCCATCAGTGAAGGGGGGGGTAACACTGAAGCTTTCTTT
15	TRBD1	TRBV5-1	.	TRBJ1-5	CASSLDGQVNQPQHF	TGCGCCAGCAGCTTGGACGGACAGGTCAATCAGCCCCAGCATTTT
15	TRBD2	TRBV28	.	TRBJ2-5	CASSLSGGGLETQYF	TGTGCCAGCAGTTTATCGGGCGGGGGTCTGGAGACCCAGTACTTC
15	TRBD2	TRBV11-2	once	TRBJ2-5	CASSAPAGGRQTQYF	TGTGCCAGCAGTGCCCCAGCGGGGGGTCGACAGACCCAGTACTTC
15	TRBD2	TRBV6-5	.	TRBJ2-3	CASSLAGGSPDTQYF	TGTGCCAGCAGTTTAGCGGGAGGGTCCCCAGATACGCAGTATTTT
15	.	TRBV6-5	.	TRBJ1-3	CASSLGGGGGNTIYF	TGTGCCAGCAGCCTCGGAGGAGGGGGAGGAAACACCATATATTTT
14	.	TRBV27	.	TRBJ2-7	CASTSPGHLYEQYF	TGTGCCAGCACCTCACCGGGACACCTTTACGAGCAGTACTTC
14	.	TRBV14	.	TRBJ1-2	CASSQAGGGPGYTF	TGTGCCAGCAGCCAAGCAGGCGGGGGGCCTGGCTACACCTTC
14	TRBD2	TRBV18	.	TRBJ2-7	CASSSSGGAYEQYF	TGTGCCAGCTCTAGTAGCGGGGGGGCCTACGAGCAGTACTTC
15	.	TRBV27	.	TRBJ2-7	CASSNRWGLGYEQYF	TGTGCCAGCAGCAACCGCTGGGGGCTGGGGTACGAGCAGTACTTC
12	.	TRBV29-1	many	TRBJ1-1	CSVAGLESEAFF	TGCAGCGTTGCCGGACTTGAATCTGAAGCTTTCTTT
12	TRBD1	TRBV7-8	once	TRBJ1-2	CASSFQGVGYTF	TGTGCCAGCAGCTTCCAGGGGGTTGGCTACACCTTC
14	.	TRBV2	once	TRBJ2-7	CASSTTVLEYEQYF	TGTGCCAGCAGCACCACAGTGCTCGAATACGAGCAGTACTTC
12	.	TRBV10-3	.	TRBJ1-2	CAISTAIYGYTF	TGTGCCATCTCAACGGCGATCTATGGCTACACCTTC
15	TRBD2	TRBV5-1	.	TRBJ2-5	CASSLGLAGGETQYF	TGCGCCAGCAGCTTGGGACTAGCGGGAGGGGAGACCCAGTACTTC
14	.	TRBV28	.	TRBJ1-5	CASSRRSSNQPQHF	TGTGCCAGCAGTCGACGGTCTAGCAATCAGCCCCAGCATTTT
13	.	TRBV4-1	.	TRBJ2-1	CASSRDIGNEQFF	TGCGCCAGCAGCCGGGACATTGGCAATGAGCAGTTCTTC
12	TRBD1	TRBV27	.	TRBJ2-5	CARDREEETQYF	TGTGCCAGGGACAGGGAGGAGGAGACCCAGTACTTC